A selection of T cell receptor beta chains follows, all from one sample in a study of chemoradiotherapy in HPV16-positive cancers. Repertoires were generated with immunoSEQ multiplex PCR, while TCRdb's copy carries only in-frame clones and drops some. The table includes more than 12,000 clones, approximately 91% detected once. This material consisted of blood, taken from a patient who underwent chemoradiotherapy. Source of these receptors: a human donor with HPV-associated anogenital cancer. Both conserved end residues are part of each CDR3. D genes are given only for firm matches. Only part of the rows carry a size: once, few, many, or a class if the clone is expanded.

size	V	D	J	DNA	CDR3
-	TRBV27	TRBD1	TRBJ1-5	TGTGCCAGCAGTTTATCCCGACAGGGGGACCCTTATAGCAATCAGCCCCAGCATTTT	CASSLSRQGDPYSNQPQHF
-	TRBV4-1	-	TRBJ1-2	TGCGCCAGCAGCCAAGCTCCGGGGGCCCAGGGGCTTGGCTACACCTTC	CASSQAPGAQGLGYTF
-	TRBV18	-	TRBJ1-1	TGTGCCAGCTCACCCACTGGGGGGAGAGGTTCCGGAGACGCTTTCTTT	CASSPTGGRGSGDAFF
-	TRBV7-2	-	TRBJ2-2	TGTGCCAGCAGCTTATCTGTGGGCCCCAGCACCGGGGAGCTGTTTTTT	CASSLSVGPSTGELFF
-	TRBV27	-	TRBJ1-5	TGTGCCAGCAGTTCTGTTGTCGTTGGAGGGAGGAGAGGTCAGCCCCAGCATTTT	CASSSVVVGGRRGQPQHF
once	TRBV9	-	TRBJ2-7	TGTGCCAGCAGCGCCGGACGGATATTTTGGTCCGAGCAGTACTTC	CASSAGRIFWSEQYF
-	TRBV6-1	-	TRBJ1-5	TGTGCCAGCAGTGTCGGGGCGGGAGGCAATCAGCCCCAGCATTTT	CASSVGAGGNQPQHF
-	TRBV9	-	TRBJ2-7	TGTGCCAGCAGCGTGCAGGGTTTTCGCGACGAGCAGTACTTC	CASSVQGFRDEQYF
-	TRBV27	-	TRBJ1-4	TGTGCCAGCAGTTTATACAGGGTAACTGGGGAAAAACTGTTTTTT	CASSLYRVTGEKLFF
-	TRBV13	TRBD1	TRBJ2-7	TGTGCCAGCAGAACTAAGGGACAGGGCAAAACCTACGAGCAGTACTTC	CASRTKGQGKTYEQYF
-	TRBV29-1	TRBD1	TRBJ2-1	TGCAGCGTTGAACTAACAGGGGGCTGGAATGAGCAGTTCTTC	CSVELTGGWNEQFF
-	TRBV4-3	-	TRBJ1-1	TGCGCCAGCAGCCAAGAGCCGGGGGTGGGAGCTTTCTTT	CASSQEPGVGAFF
-	TRBV14	-	TRBJ2-5	TGTGCCAGCAGCCGCCTGGGAGCCGAAGAGACCCAGTACTTC	CASSRLGAEETQYF
-	TRBV7-9	-	TRBJ2-2	TGTGCCAGCAGCTTAAATAGTAGGCCCCCGAACACCGGGGAGCTGTTTTTT	CASSLNSRPPNTGELFF
-	TRBV7-2	-	TRBJ2-2	TGTGCCAGCAGCTTCGAAGAGAGTAACACCGGGGAGCTGTTTTTT	CASSFEESNTGELFF
-	TRBV4-1	-	TRBJ2-5	TGCGCCAGCAGCCAAGTAGAACGGCAGGAGACCCAGTACTTC	CASSQVERQETQYF
-	TRBV19	-	TRBJ1-5	TGTGCCAGTAGTATATGGACCTTGGGCAATCAGCCCCAGCATTTT	CASSIWTLGNQPQHF
-	TRBV7-9	-	TRBJ1-2	TGTGCCAGCAGCTTAAAACAGGGTAACTATGGCTACACCTTC	CASSLKQGNYGYTF
few	TRBV5-4	-	TRBJ2-7	TGTGCCAGCAGCGCGATCAGGGGTGGTGGCTACGAGCAGTACTTC	CASSAIRGGGYEQYF
-	TRBV9	-	TRBJ1-2	TGTGCCAGCAGCGCCGTTAGCGGAGCAGCCCCCTATGGCTACACCTTC	CASSAVSGAAPYGYTF
-	TRBV18	-	TRBJ1-1	TGTGCCAGCTCACAACAAGCCCAACTCACAGGGTACACTGAAGCTTTCTTT	CASSQQAQLTGYTEAFF
once	TRBV7-9	TRBD1	TRBJ2-1	TGTGCCAGCAGCTTAGGAGACAGGGTGCGAAAGGAACTACCCAATGAGCAGTTCTTC	CASSLGDRVRKELPNEQFF
-	TRBV5-1	TRBD1	TRBJ2-1	TGCGCCAGCTTGACAGGGAGTTCCGGTGAGCAGTTCTTC	CASLTGSSGEQFF
once	TRBV7-9	-	TRBJ1-1	TGTGCCAGCAGGTTACAGCCGACAGTGAACACTGAAGCTTTCTTT	CASRLQPTVNTEAFF
-	TRBV6-4	TRBD2	TRBJ2-2	TGTGCCAGCGCTGCTAGCGGGAGCACCGGGGAGCTGTTTTTT	CASAASGSTGELFF
-	TRBV7-8	-	TRBJ2-2	TGTGCCAGCAGCTTAGACCCAAACACCGGGGAGCTGTTTTTT	CASSLDPNTGELFF
-	TRBV20-1	-	TRBJ1-5	TGCAGTGCTCAGTTCAGTTCGGATCAGCATTTT	CSAQFSSDQHF
-	TRBV4-1	-	TRBJ1-2	TGCGCCAGCAGCCGCGATAATGGCTACACCTTC	CASSRDNGYTF
-	TRBV7-6	-	TRBJ2-5	TGTGCCAGCAGCTTACAAGAGACCCAGTACTTC	CASSLQETQYF
-	TRBV7-9	-	TRBJ1-2	TGTGCCAGCAGCTACCCTTTCTGGGGGGGCGAAAACTATGGCTACACCTTC	CASSYPFWGGENYGYTF
-	TRBV9	-	TRBJ2-3	TGTGCCAGCACGGACAGAAGGACTAGCACAGATACGCAGTATTTT	CASTDRRTSTDTQYF
-	TRBV18	-	TRBJ2-4	TGTGCCAGCTCACCTGGGCAGAAAAACATTCAGTACTTC	CASSPGQKNIQYF
-	TRBV19	-	TRBJ1-2	TGTGCCAGTAGTATAGATCCCGCAGGCAGAGTCTATGGCTACACCTTC	CASSIDPAGRVYGYTF
-	TRBV7-2	TRBD1	TRBJ1-1	TGTGCCAGCAGCGCCGGACAGGGCCACACTGAAGCTTTCTTT	CASSAGQGHTEAFF
-	TRBV5-4	TRBD2	TRBJ2-1	TGTGCCAGCAGCTTAGCGGGGGGGAATGAGCAGTTCTTC	CASSLAGGNEQFF
-	TRBV6-1	TRBD2	TRBJ2-1	TGTGCCACCTTGACTAGCGGGGGGGTAAACAATGAGCAGTTCTTC	CATLTSGGVNNEQFF
-	TRBV27	-	TRBJ1-2	TGTGCCAGCAGTCCCGCCGGGACCTTGAGCTTTGGCTACACCTTC	CASSPAGTLSFGYTF
-	TRBV13	-	TRBJ2-3	TGTGCCAGCAGCCCGGGGCTAGCGTCTTCAGATACGCAGTATTTT	CASSPGLASSDTQYF
once	TRBV6-5	-	TRBJ1-5	TGTGCCAGCAGGGGTCCTCAGAGAAATCAGCCCCAGCATTTT	CASRGPQRNQPQHF
-	TRBV6-5	-	TRBJ2-7	TGTGCCAGCAGTTACTCTGCCAGCTACGAGCAGTACTTC	CASSYSASYEQYF
-	TRBV5-6	-	TRBJ1-4	TGTGCCAGCAGCTCCCTCGGGGGGCAGAATGAAAAACTGTTTTTT	CASSSLGGQNEKLFF
-	TRBV20-1	-	TRBJ1-2	TGCAGTGCTAGCCCCGGGAACCGTTTC	CSASPGNRF